The rows below give T cell receptor beta chains drawn from one sample of a study of identical twins. TCRdb itself ran the 5' RACE reads through MiXCR, one entry per CDR3 protein. The profile shows around 280,000 distinct CDR3 sequences, less than 9% of them singletons. The data were also submitted as part of a second study, on yellow fever vaccine responses in identical twins.

The sample taken for sequencing was memory (CD45RO+) T cells sorted from blood. The receptors shown here come from a woman between 18 and 29 years old in good health. The CDR3 runs from the conserved cysteine through the conserved F or W. D genes are given only for firm matches. The listing skips clone size in some rows; elsewhere it reads once, few, many or a size class.

few,TRBD1,TRBV28,CASSPGGQGGYGYTF
few,.,TRBV5-5,CASSPGEGRSTEAFF
.,.,TRBV12-3/TRBV12-4,CASSLRSWTDTQYF
.,.,TRBV2,CASSEPSGTLSNQPQHF
many,.,TRBV2,CASSEALERKLFF
few,TRBD1,TRBV19,CASSRDRGLLETQYF
.,.,TRBV7-2,CASSPLPGPAREQYF
.,TRBD2,TRBV20-1,CSAAPGTSAYEQYF
few,TRBD2,TRBV6-1,CASSEGLAEQYEQYF
many,TRBD1,TRBV5-1,CASSSGTGAGNEQFF
many,TRBD2,TRBV20-1,CSARDLAGGRVEQFF
.,.,TRBV12-5,CASGLGRDNSPLHF
.,TRBD2,TRBV29-1,CSVEALPPSGGLGNEQFF
many,.,TRBV12-3/TRBV12-4,CASSPFTGELFF
.,.,TRBV27,CASRNSGTGELFF
.,TRBD1,TRBV20-1,CSAIQGDYGYTF